What follows describes a single TCR beta chain. Its target is unknown. The CDR3 runs to 16 residues. Germline trimming cut 4 bases from V and 4 bases from J; bases unmatched to any gene: 10. Germline lookup yields CDR1 SEHNR and CDR2 FQNEAQ (reference sequence). It was with 60 Vbeta and 13 Jbeta primers that the PCR ran. TCRdb's table, derived via immunoSEQ multiplex PCR, lists solely in-frame clones and lacks some. The repertoire consists of 180,000 or so clones, with approximately 71% occurring once and the leading ten covering about 8%. These data are taken from a study of cytomegalovirus exposure and HLA in healthy donors. General study results and limits: Specific recognition of CMV antigens was confirmed in vitro for a few chains (all CMV-associated). In an earlier analysis, most TCR beta V segments were productive about 87% or about 30% of the time.

Sequenced material: PBMCs. The genes are TRBV7-9 and TRBJ1-1, with TRBD1 matching over 9 bases. The clonotype was recovered from a middle-aged woman in good health and CMV-seropositive. The CDR3 DNA is TGTGCCAGCAGCTCTACAGGGGGCGACCCGGTCACTGAAGCTTTCTTT. Protein: CASSSTGGDPVTEAFF.